This T cell receptor (beta chain) derives from a study of shared clonotypes between healthy human individuals (dated by TCRdb to about 2020). Notes on the research overall: A couple of women and three men aged 18 to 49 years were included in the cohort. Leukapheresis yielded between about 0.85 and 10 billion PBMCs per donor. To increase sequencing depth and limit assay-specific biases, different laboratories used diverse techniques to prepare libraries and sequence TCR repertoires. To estimate repertoire size and how much clonotype sharing occurs between individuals, the study deeply sequenced the blood TCR repertoires of about five healthy adults. For each donor, three plates each were used for CD4 naive and CD4 memory, two plates were used for CD8 naive, and one plate was used for CD8 memory. Findings and caveats that apply to the study as a whole: Naive subsets generally had larger estimated clonotype richness than memory subsets. Sharing across a few donors was observed for approximately 4.6% of naive CD4, around 3.5% of naive CD8, over 2% of memory CD4, and around 0.4% of memory CD8 clonotypes. Based on pairwise subsampling, the degree of clonotype sharing among donors was expected to be affected by sequencing depth. Higher generation probabilities were observed for clonotypes shared by all four sorted-subset donors than for non-shared clonotypes. Even with the large sequencing depth, rarefaction of the sorted-subset datasets indicated that sequencing was incomplete. Because the study included only a small number of donors, the genetic and exposure-history diversity represented was limited. Sampling was restricted to blood, and TCR repertoires in tissue are likely to differ from TCR repertoires in blood.

The CDR1 and CDR2 encoded by the germline V gene are MNHEY and SVGAGI. Relative to germline, V is missing 6 bases and J is missing 5 bases, with 9 bases of the junction outside any gene match. From cysteine to phenylalanine, the CDR3 is 14 amino acids long. Only the CDR3 part of the read is kept: 42 bases, read in frame from the first base. Only one count was recorded for this clone. The target of this receptor is not known. Base qualities are not at hand, and no much larger clone is one base apart. TCR CDR3 regions were amplified from genomic DNA by multiplex PCR using the deep immunoSEQ assay. For each cell subset, the extracted genomic DNA was distributed evenly across all wells of several immunoSEQ 96-well plates, and each plate served as one replicate. Each replicate PCR for sorted subsets received about 210 ng genomic DNA, equal to 30,000 or so T cell genomes. Purified libraries were quantified with a Qubit 3.0 fluorometer, sized on a Bioanalyzer 2100, and re-quantified with the KAPA Library Quantification kit. Every immunoSEQ 96-well plate was sequenced on a dedicated single-read 150-cycle Illumina NextSeq 550 flow cell. The paper's processing steps were these. Because the immunoSEQ output included only junctional sequences and no quality scores, the filtering could not be the same as the filtering used for full-length reads. Sequences were annotated with PyIR, a Python wrapper for IgBLAST v1.9, and V/J genes and CDR3 were assigned using IMGT germline references. Any read was removed if the V/J assignment was weak (E-value above 1e-6), the CDR3 was missing, or the read contained stop codons, out-of-frame junctions, or ambiguous translated residues. V3J clonotypes were defined by identical inferred V gene, J gene, and CDR3 amino acid sequence. Percentage overlap between repertoires was computed as shared unique clonotypes divided by the size of the smaller repertoire. Three approaches were used to assess repertoire richness: RTK rarefaction, the Chao1 estimator, and Recon v2.1 estimates of unobserved clonotypes. For all TCRbeta clonotypes obtained by the gDNA method from a handful of donors, generation probabilities were computed with OLGA. The source is immuneACCESS, and TCRdb retained only in-frame sequences with V and J called. Part of the clones is not carried over; for the studies checked, unresolved V genes explain less than half of this, and the remainder is unexplained. V and J calls plus clone size are reproduced from that table; the DNA served to infer D and trimming. The sample table holds some 1.5 million clones, of which around 98% were seen once. In total, the top ten clones hold around 0.47% of the sample.

Donors were healthy HIV-negative adults with no recently reported acute infections or vaccinations. Every donor was a Caucasian adult residing in Nashville, Tennessee, USA. CD4+ T cells were enriched by magnetic negative selection; naive cells were then positively selected on CD45RA, and the negative fraction formed the memory subset. Blood was collected by leukapheresis, and PBMCs were isolated by Ficoll-Histopaque density gradient centrifugation and then cryopreserved in liquid nitrogen vapor phase. Analytical flow cytometry was used to check the purity and quantity of each magnetically sorted T cell population. Genomic DNA was isolated from every sorted fraction and measured by UV absorbance on a Nanodrop 2000c.

The chain is made from TRBV6-5 and TRBJ1-1; a stretch of 7 junction bases matches TRBD1. The specimen sequenced was naive CD4+ T cells sorted from blood. Read against the paper, the sample's cell subset or site label means: CD45RA+ positively selected. This receptor was obtained from a young man in good health. The CDR3 protein sequence reads: CASSQTRGQTEAFF. The DNA sequence follows: TGTGCCAGCAGCCAAACTAGGGGGCAGACTGAAGCTTTCTTT.